This T cell receptor beta chain was sequenced for a study of T cells after yellow fever vaccination. The study, taken as a whole, reports: Reappearing after the booster were most of the clones from primary vaccination (roughly 96% CD4, approximately 89% CD8).

Per germline, CDR1 SGHRS and CDR2 YFSETQ. V was clipped by 5 bases and J by 1 base, with 10 bases between them. The CDR3 runs to 13 residues. Turning to this clonotype: The antigen remains undetermined.

Via MiXCR, TCRdb re-called the 5' RACE reads, giving one row per CDR3 protein. The sample lists about 120,000 distinct CDR3 sequences, approximately 14% occurring once. This sample comprised CD8+ T cells sorted from PBMCs, obtained 5 days after the yellow fever booster vaccination. The chain recombines TRBV5-1 with TRBJ2-7; no clear D gene. This TCR was recovered from a man younger than 35 who received the YFV17D yellow fever vaccine. The CDR3 bases are TGCGCCAGCAGTTCTGACTTGTCCTACGAGCAGTACGTC. This codes for CASSSDLSYEQYV.